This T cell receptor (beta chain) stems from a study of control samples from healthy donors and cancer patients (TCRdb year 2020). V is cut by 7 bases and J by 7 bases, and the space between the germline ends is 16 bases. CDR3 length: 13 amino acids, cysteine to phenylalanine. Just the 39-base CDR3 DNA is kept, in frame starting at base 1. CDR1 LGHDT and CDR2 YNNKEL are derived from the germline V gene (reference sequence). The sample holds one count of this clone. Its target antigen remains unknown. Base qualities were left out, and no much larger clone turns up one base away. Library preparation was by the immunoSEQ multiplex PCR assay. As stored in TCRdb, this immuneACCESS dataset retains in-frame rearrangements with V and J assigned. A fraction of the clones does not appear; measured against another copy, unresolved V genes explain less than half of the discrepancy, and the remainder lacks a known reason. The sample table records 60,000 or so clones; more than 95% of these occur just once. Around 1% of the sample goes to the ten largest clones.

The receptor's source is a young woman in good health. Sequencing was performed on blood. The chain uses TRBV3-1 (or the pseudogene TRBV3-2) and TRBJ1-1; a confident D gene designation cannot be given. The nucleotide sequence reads TGTGCCAGCACCCCCACACTGGGGATTGAAGCTTTCTTT. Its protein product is CASTPTLGIEAFF.